The source of this T cell receptor (beta chain) is a study of Tregs in tolerant kidney transplant recipients. Worth noting for this clone: What it binds is unknown. The read halts 3 residues ahead of the CDR3 end, with the missing end drawn from the germline J gene.

The study, taken as a whole, reports: Findings come from small patient numbers and require larger validation.

The method was immunoSEQ multiplex PCR; TCRdb's version includes in-frame clones alone and lacks a portion of them. The sample spans about 48,000 clones; the ten largest clones claim roughly 0.93%. V trimming: 0 bases; J trimming: 2 bases; junction bases outside the gene matches: 3. This CDR3 has 16 residues. The germline V gene has CDR1 SGHTA and CDR2 FQGNSA. This receptor was taken from a human donor who received a combined kidney and bone marrow transplant. Source: CD4+ T cells from blood, taken before the transplant. V is TRBV7-2 and J is TRBJ2-1, with 8 nucleotides matching TRBD2. CDR3 amino acids: CASSLASGSAYNEQFF. The covered CDR3 bases are TGTGCCAGCAGCTTAGCCAGCGGGAGTGCCTACAATGAG.